This TCR beta chain was identified during a study of blood T cell repertoires in COVID-19 (dated by TCRdb to 2020 to 2022). A note on the overall study: Samples covering the acute and convalescent phases of COVID-19 were provided by collaborators in the United States, Italy and Spain. The repertoires were released in a freely available public database meant as a resource for research on the immune response to SARS-CoV-2. The samples were drawn from the first 160 participants of the ongoing ImmuneRACE study and from 1,254 subjects provided by 6 global collaborators. Nearly every sample came with metadata listing a de-identified subject ID, COVID-19 status, age in years and sex. HLA class I and class II types, where available, came from metadata supplied by the sample provider rather than from assay-based typing. Deeply sampled blood TCRbeta repertoires from subjects exposed to, actively infected with, or recovered from COVID-19 were included in the dataset. The prospective study material was composed of cDNA or gDNA derived from T cells, B-cell-depleted T cells, or PBMCs. Study-wide findings and limitations: The amount of clinical and demographic metadata varied by source and participant and was provided uncurated.

Cut back by 2 bases and 8 bases, the V and J ends lie 22 bases apart. The germline V gene encodes CDR1 SGHVS and CDR2 FQNEAQ. From the cysteine through the phenylalanine, the CDR3 covers 18 amino acids. The entry retains the CDR3 DNA only, 54 bases that are in frame from base 1. Collaborating institutions collected whole blood in K2EDTA tubes following their own protocols. For TCRbeta analysis, collaborators shipped samples in one of three forms: frozen whole blood, isolated PBMCs, or DNA extracted from either of those sample types. The immunoSEQ Assay, a bias-controlled multiplex PCR, was used to amplify TCRbeta CDR3 regions from genomic DNA. Turning to the authors' computational methods: Nucleated cell counts per sample were estimated from amplification of reference gene primers within the assay. To quantify the absolute abundance of each unique TCRbeta CDR3 rearrangement, sequence reads were collapsed and filtered. For each sample, productive Simpson clonality was calculated as the square root of Simpson's diversity index over productive rearrangements. This is the immuneACCESS table as TCRdb keeps it, with only in-frame sequences that have V and J called. A part of the clones is gone; compared with another copy, unresolved V genes explain less than half, and the rest is unexplained. V and J calls plus clone size are reproduced from that table; the DNA served to infer D and trimming. This sample lists about 180,000 clones; about 86% were detected once. Roughly 7% of the sample is taken by the ten largest.

This clone has more than one count but fewer than ten. What this receptor recognizes is not known. Per-base quality was not reported, and no clone a single base away is much larger than it. The material sequenced was peripheral blood. This receptor chain uses TRBV7-8 and TRBJ1-6; tentative D gene TRBD1, with 5 bases matching. The receptor comes from a man aged 50-60 years with active or convalescent COVID-19. The CDR3 is CASSLRSVQVGSDSPLHF. The base sequence is TGTGCCAGCAGCTTACGATCGGTACAGGTCGGGTCGGATTCACCCCTCCACTTT.